This T cell receptor beta chain was observed in a study of blood T cell repertoires in COVID-19. Study in general: Both acute and convalescent COVID-19 samples were obtained from the United States, Italy and Spain.

V lost 4 bases, J lost 3 bases, and 13 bases lay in between. CDR1 and CDR2 from the germline V gene are LGHDT and YNNKEL (reference sequence). The CDR3 extends over 14 amino acids. Original analysis: Estimates of nucleated cell counts were drawn from the amplification of reference gene primers. Using immunoSEQ multiplex PCR, the repertoire was profiled, and TCRdb retains in-frame clones only, with some absent. The V and J calls and the clone size are those of that table, but D and trimming were determined from the DNA. The table includes about 45,000 clones, around 85% detected once. The J gene is TRBJ2-7, the V gene TRBV3-1 (or the pseudogene TRBV3-2); D remains ambiguous. The TCR sequence derives from a human donor in a cohort sampled during active COVID-19. Material for sequencing was peripheral blood. CDR3 region: CASSPSVTGYEQYF. DNA of the CDR3: TGTGCCAGCAGCCCTAGTGTTACGGGCTACGAGCAGTACTTC.